A single sample is the source of the 5 T cell receptor beta chains below, sequenced in a study of T cells after yellow fever vaccination (dated by TCRdb to the late 2010s). This sample's treatment or condition label indicates: live attenuated yellow fever vaccine strain. The method behind the library was 5' RACE. The run used an Illumina HiSeq 2500. The public sequencing data were trimmed at Q25 with fastp and processed into clonotypes with MiXCR by TCRdb, which kept only in-frame beta chains. Every distinct CDR3 protein forms one entry, paired with its most common genes and DNA. Within this sample are a few hundred thousand distinct CDR3 sequences, with about 17% of them counted one time only. 15% to 20% of the sample goes to the ten largest clones. Here the sequenced sample was PBMCs, taken 4 to 5 days after the first yellow fever vaccination. Receptors originate from a man younger than 30 who received the YFV17D yellow fever vaccine.

About this clonotype: This clone may be a read error of a much larger clone one base away. The rearrangement joins TRBV7-2 to TRBJ2-5, with 10 bases lining up with TRBD2. Germline lookup yields CDR1 SGHTA and CDR2 FQGNSA. This CDR3 is built from 14 residues. The CDR3 is CAGSSSGGAETQYF. For the CDR3, the DNA is TGTGCCGGCAGTTCTAGCGGGGGCGCAGAGACCCAGTACTTC.

The sample holds a few counts of this clonotype. The V gene is TRBV6-1, the J gene TRBJ2-2; D is possibly TRBD2 (6 bases). V was shortened by 6 bases and J by 3 bases, with 20 bases between the two germline ends. The CDR3 contains 17 residues. In germline, CDR1 is MNHNS, CDR2 SASEGT. CDR3 coding DNA: TGTGCCAGCAGATCACTGGGGGGAAGACGTGACACCGGGGAGCTGTTTTTT. Translating it yields CASRSLGGRRDTGELFF.

V is TRBV30 and J is TRBJ2-2; D is unresolved. This CDR3 contains 13 residues. Germline loops: CDR1 GTSNPN, CDR2 SVGIG (reference sequence). Trimming removed 3 bases at V and 6 bases at J, with 11 bases between. The CDR3 coding sequence is TGTGCCTGGAGATTCTTCTACGCCGGGGAGCTGTTTTTT. The encoded protein is CAWRFFYAGELFF.

The J gene is TRBJ2-7, the V gene TRBV5-4, with TRBD1 as a possible D gene (7 bases). There are 14 residues in the CDR3. Germline CDR1 and CDR2: SGHNT and YYREEE (reference sequence). The V gene lost 2 bases and the J gene lost 4 bases, with 13 bases spanning the gap. Written as DNA, the CDR3 is TGTGCCAGCAGCTTAAGCAGGGGGGAATACGAGCAGTACTTC. Its translation is CASSLSRGEYEQYF.

The chain carries TRBV12-3 or TRBV12-4 and TRBJ1-3; D gene ambiguous. This CDR3 contains 15 residues. V was trimmed by 4 bases and J by 3 bases, leaving 13 bases between them. For the CDR3, the DNA is TGTGCCAGCAGTTGGTACTCGCCGGATGGAAACACCATATATTTT. Its protein is CASSWYSPDGNTIYF.